This is a list of T cell receptor beta chains from one sample in a study of Ad26.COV2.S vaccination and SARS-CoV-2 variants. Clones were sequenced by immunoSEQ multiplex PCR, and TCRdb holds only the in-frame ones, with some missing. The sample consists of fewer than 400,000 clones, approximately 89% of them appearing once. Sequences were derived from peripheral blood, sampled in a trial of Ad26.COV2.S vaccine versus placebo. These receptors were obtained from a person aged 18-60 years who received the Ad26.COV2.S COVID-19 vaccine or a placebo. CDR3s leave out the opening cysteine and the closing phenylalanine or tryptophan. The order of the fields is J gene, V gene, CDR3 protein.

>TRBJ1-4|TRBV18
ASSPGTENEKLF
>TRBJ1-6|TRBV18
ASSPGTGYNSPLH
>TRBJ2-1|TRBV4-1
ASSPLLGSSYNEQF
>TRBJ2-6|TRBV11-3
ASTLLAGTPSSGANVLT
>TRBJ2-1|TRBV9
ASSAWRLAGGNEQF
>TRBJ2-5|TRBV24-1
ATSDNRFQETQY
>TRBJ1-2|TRBV6-2/TRBV6-3
ASSYSEGYT
>TRBJ1-5|TRBV9
ASSLEGGRLSPQH
>TRBJ1-5|TRBV7-2
ASSLRQGNQPQH
>TRBJ1-5|TRBV14
ASSQNPFQPQH
>TRBJ2-5|TRBV7-9
ASSLDLRGSPFGETQY
>TRBJ2-4|TRBV9
ASSALEGLGIQY
>TRBJ2-4|TRBV5-1
ASRGTSGTVQY
>TRBJ2-3|TRBV6-4
ASTPTGGSPTDTQY
>TRBJ1-5|TRBV7-2
ASSYSNGALQPQH
>TRBJ1-5|TRBV20-1
SASRQGGNQPQH
>TRBJ2-4|TRBV28
ASSLRGARPY
>TRBJ1-1|TRBV28
ASSPTQNTEAF
>TRBJ1-5|TRBV27
ASSLGSNQPQH
>TRBJ2-7|TRBV28
ASSFLFYEQY
>TRBJ2-7|TRBV28
ASSGQGFPSV
>TRBJ2-6|TRBV28
ASSFPVRGGSSGANVLT
>TRBJ2-7|TRBV5-6
ASSLLGKDPYEQY
>TRBJ2-5|TRBV9
ASSPRTGRETQY
>TRBJ2-5|TRBV6-5
ASSYSGGAETQY
>TRBJ1-4|TRBV5-1
ASSLGPSATNEKLF
>TRBJ1-2|TRBV28
ASSLSLAGPLHGYT
>TRBJ2-1|TRBV3-1/TRBV3-2
ASSPIGTSRYNEQF
>TRBJ2-7|TRBV4-3
ASSQSGGASGSYEQY
>TRBJ1-5|TRBV19
ASSRPGNQPQH
>TRBJ1-5|TRBV12-3/TRBV12-4
ASSGGNQPQH
>TRBJ2-1|TRBV7-9
ASRLSHEQF
>TRBJ2-2|TRBV24-1
ATSDIGTASGRYTGELF
>TRBJ1-5|TRBV24-1
ATSKGGAQH
>TRBJ2-2|TRBV7-3
ASSSSGLAANTGELF
>TRBJ2-6|TRBV5-4
ASSAGLAVSGANVLT
>TRBJ2-7|TRBV19
ASSAQGLSSSYEQY
>TRBJ2-5|TRBV11-1
ASSSQPQETQY
>TRBJ2-7|TRBV5-4
ASSLDTGYEQY
>TRBJ1-2|TRBV28
ASNSGPASYGYT
>TRBJ2-7|TRBV5-5
ASSSRWGSYEQY
>TRBJ2-1|TRBV28
ASSSFTSGYNEQF
>TRBJ1-4|TRBV5-4
ASSFDRAGNEKLF
>TRBJ2-7|TRBV25-1
ASSELLGIQGHEQY
>TRBJ2-7|TRBV21-1
ASSIASGRALSYEQY
>TRBJ2-3|TRBV12-3/TRBV12-4
ASGLAGGNTQY
>TRBJ2-2|TRBV7-2
ASSLLGGANTGELF
>TRBJ1-4|TRBV7-9
ASSLGDWKGTNEKLF
>TRBJ2-1|TRBV18
ASSPLGVSEGTYNEQF
>TRBJ1-2|TRBV7-9
ASSLVPGTSGYT
>TRBJ2-7|TRBV11-3
ASSLDLQPGPPGEQY
>TRBJ2-7|TRBV18
ASSGGQPYEQY
>TRBJ2-1|TRBV9
ASSVAVAGVEEQF
>TRBJ2-7|TRBV30
AWSTGGPREQY
>TRBJ2-3|TRBV6-2/TRBV6-3
ASSSGPTTDTQY
>TRBJ2-1|TRBV9
ASNLNPLAEDNEQF
>TRBJ2-7|TRBV5-1
ASSLYREEQY
>TRBJ2-3|TRBV5-1
ASSRGERSGSDTQY
>TRBJ1-2|TRBV4-3
ASSQAEGRDGYT